This T cell receptor beta chain was observed in a study of blood T cells in healthy people across ages. The CDR3 spans 12 residues. Trimming removed 3 bases from V and 0 bases from J, with 2 bases in between. Per the germline V gene, CDR1 is LGHNA and CDR2 is YNFKEQ. Then a second PCR, running about 6 to 11 cycles, was carried out with a sample-barcoded 5' primer and a J-beta primer mix. Researchers report that each sample yielded at least 3 million CDR3-containing paired-end reads. TCRdb reprocessed the 5' RACE reads with MiXCR, giving one entry per CDR3 protein. The profile shows hundreds of thousands of distinct CDR3 sequences, over 45% of them singletons. This clonotype was observed many times.

This chain connects TRBV4-2 to TRBJ1-2; no clear D. The sample consisted of blood. This sequence was found in a woman in her fifties or sixties in good health. CDR3: CASSQANYGYTF. The CDR3 nucleotides are TGTGCCAGCAGCCAGGCTAACTATGGCTACACCTTC.